What follows are 26 T cell receptor beta chains derived from one specimen sequenced in a study of CD8+CD57+ T cells in acquired aplastic anemia. Individuals selected for sequencing had exhibited CD8+CD57+ cell expansion on flow cytometry. The template used for profiling TCR beta VDJ and CDR3 was genomic DNA. Via MiXCR, TCRdb re-called the reads, giving one row per CDR3 protein. The sample carries approximately 200,000 distinct CDR3 sequences, around 49% recorded once. The material sequenced was sorted CD4+, CD8+, or CD8+CD57+ T cells (not recorded which) from PBMCs. These receptors came from a human donor with aplastic anemia.

This clonotype was found many times. The genes are TRBV7-6 and TRBJ2-3; TRBD1 agrees at 7 bases. The germline V gene encodes CDR1 SGHVS and CDR2 FNYEAQ. Germline trimming cut 3 bases from V and 2 bases from J; bases unmatched to any gene: 5. This CDR3 region has 15 residues. The CDR3 nucleotides read TGTGCCAGCAGCTTCCGGGACAGCCACACAGATACGCAGTATTTT. This encodes CASSFRDSHTDTQYF.

The genes are TRBV7-9 and TRBJ2-7; a possible D gene is TRBD2 (6 bases). Trimming left V 1 base short and J 5 bases short, with 9 bases between. This CDR3 has 13 residues. Germline V gives CDR1 SEHNR, CDR2 FQNEAQ (reference sequence). The CDR3 is CASSLGGGDEQYF. The CDR3 DNA follows: TGTGCCAGCAGCTTAGGGGGAGGCGACGAGCAGTACTTC. Full variable domain (rest looked up from reference TRBV7-9 and TRBJ2-7): DTGVSQNPRHKITKRGQNVTFRCDPISEHNRLYWYRQTLGQGPEFLTYFQNEAQLEKSRLLSDRFSAERPKGSFSTLEIQRTEQGDSAMYLCASSLGGGDEQYFGPGTRLTVT.

Points on this clonotype: A much larger clone sits a single nucleotide away, making a read error possible. V gene TRBV6-6 combines with J gene TRBJ1-1; D ambiguous. Germline assignment: CDR1 MNHNY and CDR2 SVGAGI (reference sequence). V dropped 10 bases and J dropped 3 bases, with 12 bases sitting between them. CDR3 length: 12 amino acids. This CDR3 reads CATTRGDTEAFF. In nucleotides, the CDR3 is TGTGCCACCACACGAGGCGACACTGAAGCTTTCTTT.

This clonotype was observed many times. The chain combines TRBV15 with TRBJ2-3, with D unclear. Germline-derived CDR1 and CDR2 are LNHNV and YYDKDF (reference sequence). Trimming removed 1 base at V and 2 bases at J, with 13 bases between. This CDR3 comprises 16 residues. The CDR3 bases are TGTGCCACCAGCAGAGGGACCAGAGCCTACACAGATACGCAGTATTTT. This sequence encodes CATSRGTRAYTDTQYF.

The genes are TRBV29-1 and TRBJ1-3; maybe TRBD1 (5 bases). Germline loops: CDR1 SQVTM, CDR2 ANQGSEA. The CDR3 runs to 14 residues. The V and J ends lost 4 bases and 7 bases respectively, with 17 bases between them. The CDR3 nucleotides are TGCAGCGTTGTAGGGTCTCCAGGGTCGAACACCATATATTTT. It specifies CSVVGSPGSNTIYF.

The J gene is TRBJ1-2, the V gene TRBV2; 7 positions agree with TRBD1. Per germline, CDR1 SNHLY and CDR2 FYNNEI. V shed 6 bases, J shed 4 bases, and the junction held 5 bases outside the gene matches. The CDR3 length is 13 residues. This chain's CDR3 is CASSATGIYGYTF. The CDR3 coding sequence is TGTGCCAGCAGCGCGACAGGGATCTATGGCTACACCTTC.

This chain uses TRBV10-3 with TRBJ2-7, with TRBD2 identical over 8 bases. The CDR3 runs to 16 residues. The germline gives CDR1 ENHRY, CDR2 SYGVKD. Trimming at V came to 0 bases and at J to 0 bases, leaving 4 bases not matched to a gene. CDR3: CAISESFGGASYEQYF. The CDR3 DNA is TGTGCCATCAGTGAGTCGTTCGGGGGGGCCTCCTACGAGCAGTACTTC.

This clonotype was counted many times. V and J are TRBV29-1 and TRBJ1-4; D is uncertain. The CDR3 contains 15 residues. Trimming shortened V by 6 bases and J by 0 bases, and 14 bases separated the two germline ends. Per the germline V gene, CDR1 is SQVTM and CDR2 is ANQGSEA. CDR3 amino acids: CSVQTRLSTNEKLFF. DNA for the CDR3: TGCAGCGTACAAACTCGCCTTTCAACTAATGAAAAACTGTTTTTT. Looking up the rest from reference TRBV29-1 and TRBJ1-4 gives the full variable domain: SAVISQKPSRDICQRGTSLTIQCQVDSQVTMMFWYRQQPGQSLTLIATANQGSEATYESGFVIDKFPISRPNLTFSTLTVSNMSPEDSSIYLCSVQTRLSTNEKLFFGSGTQLSVL.

The chain uses TRBV12-5 and TRBJ2-7, with TRBD2 matching over 10 bases. The CDR3 runs 15 residues. The germline gives CDR1 LGHNT, CDR2 FRNRAP. The CDR3 DNA sequence: TGTGCCAGCACCCCGTCAGCGGGGGGGTTCTACGAGCAGTACTTC. It is translated as CASTPSAGGFYEQYF.

This clonotype has just one count. J is TRBJ2-7 and V is TRBV25-1; the match to TRBD1 covers 10 bases. Losses at the gene ends were 3 bases for V and 0 bases for J; bases not matched to a gene: 5. The CDR3 consists of 16 residues. Germline V gene lookup returns CDR1 MGHDK and CDR2 SYGVNS. The CDR3 DNA reads TGTGCCAGCAGTGAGCCGGGACAGGGGAGCTCCTACGAGCAGTACTTC. This sequence encodes CASSEPGQGSSYEQYF.

The chain combines TRBV12-3 or TRBV12-4 with TRBJ1-1; D unclear. This CDR3 region has 12 residues. Trimming shortened V by 2 bases and J by 10 bases, and 11 bases separated the two germline ends. The CDR3 region has the DNA TGTGCCAGCAGTTTAAGGGTAATAGGAGCTTTCTTT. This encodes CASSLRVIGAFF.

This CDR3 is CASSKTSGDYNEQYF. The CDR3 nucleotides are TGTGCCAGCAGCAAGACTAGCGGGGACTACAATGAGCAGTATTTT. V and J are TRBV6-1 and TRBJ2-3, with 11 bases identical to TRBD2. After removal of 6 bases from V and 11 bases from J, the junction contained 13 bases not matched to a gene. Germline V gene sequence: CDR1 MNHNS, CDR2 SASEGT. The CDR3 spans 15 residues.

This clonotype has at least ten counts. The V gene is TRBV6-6, the J gene TRBJ1-1, with D unclear. The V and J ends lost 6 bases and 5 bases respectively, with 16 bases between them. This CDR3 has 14 residues. Germline V gene data show CDR1 as MNHNY and CDR2 as SVGAGI (reference sequence). The CDR3 DNA reads as TGTGCCAGCAGGAGCATGGGCGGGAGGACTGAAGCTTTCTTT. Amino acids: CASRSMGGRTEAFF.

Many counts were recorded for this clonotype. The chain carries TRBV5-1 and TRBJ1-1, with a weak D call TRBD1 (5 bases). Germline loops: CDR1 SGHRS, CDR2 YFSETQ. Trimming took 4 bases from V and 1 from J, leaving 8 bases between them. The CDR3 is 13 amino acids. Here the CDR3 reads CASSKQENTEAFF. The CDR3 nucleotides are TGCGCCAGCAGCAAACAGGAGAACACTGAAGCTTTCTTT. Full variable domain (missing parts from reference TRBV5-1 and TRBJ1-1): KAGVTQTPRYLIKTRGQQVTLSCSPISGHRSVSWYQQTPGQGLQFLFEYFSETQRNKGNFPGRFSGRQFSNSRSEMNVSTLELGDSALYLCASSKQENTEAFFGQGTRLTVV.

The chain employs TRBV5-1 and TRBJ2-2; D may match TRBD1 or TRBD2 (5 bases each). Germline loops: CDR1 SGHRS, CDR2 YFSETQ. The V end was cut by 4 bases, the J end by 0 bases, with 13 bases between. This CDR3 spans 16 amino acids. CDR3 nucleotides: TGCGCCAGCAGCCAGAAGCCGGGGCCGAACACCGGGGAGCTGTTTTTT. Its protein product is CASSQKPGPNTGELFF. Based on the CDR3 plus reference TRBV5-1 and TRBJ2-2, the full variable domain is KAGVTQTPRYLIKTRGQQVTLSCSPISGHRSVSWYQQTPGQGLQFLFEYFSETQRNKGNFPGRFSGRQFSNSRSEMNVSTLELGDSALYLCASSQKPGPNTGELFFGEGSRLTVL.

CDR3 sequence: CASSAKGGQETQYF. The CDR3 DNA reads TGTGCCAGCAGCGCGAAGGGGGGGCAAGAGACCCAGTACTTC. The V and J genes are TRBV9 and TRBJ2-5, with D perhaps TRBD2 (7 bases). Germline V gene data show CDR1 as SGDLS and CDR2 as YYNGEE. V was shortened by 3 bases and J by 2 bases, with 11 bases between the two germline ends. The CDR3 contains 14 residues. Variable domain in full (rest from reference TRBV9 and TRBJ2-5): DSGVTQTPKHLITATGQRVTLRCSPRSGDLSVYWYQQSLDQGLQFLIQYYNGEERAKGNILERFSAQQFPDLHSELNLSSLELGDSALYFCASSAKGGQETQYFGPGTRLLVL.

A note on this clonotype: With a much larger clone just one base away, this may be a read error. V and J are TRBV2 and TRBJ1-2; no clear D gene. Germline lookup yields CDR1 SNHLY and CDR2 FYNNEI. The CDR3 runs 15 residues. This CDR3 is CASSRGLLANYGNTF. CDR3 nucleotide sequence: TGCGCCAGCAGCCGAGGCCTCCTAGCTAACTATGGCAACACCTTC.

Many counts were recorded for this clonotype. The chain is built from TRBV2 and TRBJ1-5; 7 bases are shared with TRBD1. The CDR3 covers 18 residues. J was trimmed by 1 base and V by 6 bases; bases with no gene match: 15. Per the germline V gene, CDR1 is SNHLY and CDR2 is FYNNEI. The CDR3 loop is CASSPSGTDSSSNQPQHF. CDR3 bases: TGTGCCAGCAGCCCTTCGGGGACAGATTCTTCCAGCAATCAGCCCCAGCATTTT.

This clonotype occurred many times. The chain carries TRBV2 and TRBJ1-1; 8 nucleotides agree with TRBD1. Germline CDR1 reads SNHLY; CDR2 reads FYNNEI. The CDR3 runs to 14 residues. J gave up 2 bases and V 6 bases, and 5 bases lay outside the gene matches. CDR3 DNA: TGTGCCAGCAGGGGACAGGTTCTCAACACTGAAGCTTTCTTT. Encoded protein: CASRGQVLNTEAFF.

The genes are TRBV24-1 and TRBJ1-2; 8 positions match TRBD1. With V trimmed by 3 bases and J by 5 bases, 4 bases remained unmatched. The CDR3 spans 14 residues. Germline assignment: CDR1 KGHDR and CDR2 SFDVKD. The CDR3 nucleotides read TGTGCCACCAGTGATACCGGGACAGGATATGGCTACACCTTC. Its translation is CATSDTGTGYGYTF.

In this sample, this clonotype turned up many times. The CDR3 sequence is CASTRQPVANYGYTF. The DNA for the CDR3 is TGTGCCAGCACCCGACAGCCGGTAGCTAACTATGGCTACACCTTC. The chain recombines TRBV25-1 with TRBJ1-2; D may be TRBD1 (5 bases). CDR1 and CDR2 (germline): MGHDK, SYGVNS. The CDR3 covers 15 residues. Trimming took 7 bases from V and 0 from J, leaving 15 bases between them.

On this clonotype: The CDR3 does not close with the conserved phenylalanine or tryptophan, likely indicating a read error. Because the CDR3's place on the DNA is in doubt, the DNA is left out and the CDR3 is given as listed by TCRdb. V is TRBV6-5 and J is TRBJ2-5; the table's D call, TRBD2, has no DNA check behind it. CDR1 MNHEY and CDR2 SVGAGI come from the germline V gene. Counting both end residues, the CDR3 totals 9 amino acids. The CDR3 loop reads CASSYGTSI.

The chain is built from TRBV10-3 and TRBJ2-7, with 7 bases aligning to TRBD1. The V gene end was trimmed by 2 bases and the J gene end by 3 bases; junction bases not matched to a gene: 4. CDR1 and CDR2 (germline): ENHRY, SYGVKD. The CDR3 totals 14 residues. The CDR3 nucleotides are TGTGCCATCAGTGAGAGCCAGGGGGTCTACGAGCAGTACTTC. Protein product: CAISESQGVYEQYF.

As for this clonotype: A junction boundary mismatches the germline segment, possibly from a read error. The chain combines TRBV12-3 or TRBV12-4 with TRBJ1-6; D uncertain. The CDR3 spans 13 residues. CDR3 sequence (DNA): TGCGCCAGCGCCCCCACTGAGGGTTCACCCCTCCACTTT. Amino acids: CASAPTEGSPLHF.

The rearrangement joins TRBV7-3 to TRBJ1-2; TRBD1 is a possible D gene (5 bases). The CDR3 is 14 residues long. Germline lookup yields CDR1 SGHTA and CDR2 FQGTGA. The V end lost 4 bases, the J end lost 7 bases, and 16 bases lay between the germline ends. CDR3 sequence (DNA): TGTGCCAGCAGCTCACGATCCGGGGGGGGTGGCTACACCTTC. This gives the protein CASSSRSGGGGYTF.

Ten or more counts support this clonotype. V is TRBV7-9 and J is TRBJ2-7; D remains unclear. V dropped 2 bases and J dropped 0 bases, with 8 bases sitting between them. This CDR3 contains 14 residues. Germline assignment: CDR1 SEHNR and CDR2 FQNEAQ (reference sequence). The CDR3 region is CASSLPGSSYEQYF. CDR3 in DNA: TGTGCCAGCAGCTTACCGGGTTCCTCCTACGAGCAGTACTTC.